The T cell receptor beta chain described here comes from a study of early T cells in non-severe SARS-CoV-2 infection. Whole-study context: It was bulk RNA from unsorted whole blood that was sequenced, and the chains were unpaired. Broader study findings: Clonotype matching in VDJdb favored anti-spike CD8 responses and did not capture private and CD4 specificities.

This CDR3 comprises 13 residues. Germline-derived CDR1 and CDR2 are MNHNY and SVGAGI (reference sequence). Trimming left V 6 bases short and J 2 bases short, with 10 bases between. This clonotype was seen at least ten times. The target antigen is unknown. The protocol attached unique molecular identifiers to individual cDNA molecules. In TCRdb, the 5' RACE reads were re-called with MiXCR into one record per CDR3 protein. The sample holds about 76,000 distinct CDR3 sequences, more than 10% seen once. The chain carries TRBV6-6 and TRBJ1-1; tentative D call: TRBD1 (6 bases). Sequenced material: whole blood. This clonotype was sampled from an adult who was a healthcare worker with PCR-confirmed SARS-CoV-2 infection or an uninfected control (not recorded which). CDR3 DNA sequence: TGTGCCAGCAGCACGGACAGAAACACTGAAGCTTTCTTT. Translation gives CASSTDRNTEAFF.